These 11 T cell receptor beta chains were sequenced from one sample in a study of blood T cell repertoires in COVID-19. Some clones are missing from TCRdb's copy, which holds only in-frame ones; the method was immunoSEQ multiplex PCR. The data hold more than 85,000 clones, with roughly 80% observed a single time. Sample: peripheral blood. The receptors were gathered from a woman older than 75 with acute or convalescent COVID-19.

The chain links TRBV28 to TRBJ2-5; possible D gene TRBD2, 7 bases. V lost 2 bases and J 2 bases, leaving 15 bases between the germline ends. This CDR3 has 16 residues. Germline V gives CDR1 MDHEN, CDR2 SYDVKM. The chain's CDR3 is CASSLGRGSKQETQYF. CDR3 DNA sequence: TGTGCCAGCAGTTTAGGGAGGGGGTCTAAGCAAGAGACCCAGTACTTC. The whole variable domain, remainder taken from reference TRBV28 and TRBJ2-5, is DVKVTQSSRYLVKRTGEKVFLECVQDMDHENMFWYRQDPGLGLRLIYFSYDVKMKEKGDIPEGYSVSREKKERFSLILESASTNQTSMYLCASSLGRGSKQETQYFGPGTRLLVL.

This chain connects TRBV9 to TRBJ2-1, with 8 bases aligning to TRBD1. CDR1 and CDR2 (germline): SGDLS, YYNGEE. V shed 4 bases, J shed 1 base, and the junction held 4 bases outside the gene matches. The CDR3 sequence is 15 residues long. The CDR3 spells CASSYRQGSYNEQFF. The DNA of the CDR3 is TGTGCCAGCAGCTATCGACAGGGGTCCTACAATGAGCAGTTCTTC. The full variable domain, with the rest looked up from reference TRBV9 and TRBJ2-1, is DSGVTQTPKHLITATGQRVTLRCSPRSGDLSVYWYQQSLDQGLQFLIQYYNGEERAKGNILERFSAQQFPDLHSELNLSSLELGDSALYFCASSYRQGSYNEQFFGPGTRLTVL.

This rearrangement joins TRBV3-1 (or the pseudogene TRBV3-2) to TRBJ1-6; 8 nucleotides align to TRBD1. Trimming cost V 6 bases and J 9 bases; bases outside gene matches: 4. The CDR3 consists of 13 residues. CDR1 is LGHDT, CDR2 YNNKEL, per germline (reference sequence). The CDR3 protein is CASRYRGGSPLHF. In nucleotides, the CDR3 is TGTGCCAGCAGGTACAGGGGGGGTTCACCCCTCCACTTT.

V usage is TRBV7-2 and J usage is TRBJ2-3, with 7 bases aligning to TRBD2. J was trimmed by 6 bases and V by 1 base; bases with no gene match: 1. Germline assignment: CDR1 SGHTA and CDR2 FQGNSA. This CDR3 spans 13 amino acids. The DNA of the CDR3 is TGTGCCAGCAGCTTAGACGGGAGGGATACGCAGTATTTT. This gives the protein CASSLDGRDTQYF.

The rearrangement joins TRBV5-4 to TRBJ2-7, with D possibly TRBD2 on 5 matching bases. Germline V CDR1 and CDR2: SGHNT, YYREEE (reference sequence). V was pared by 4 bases and J by 1 base, with 15 bases between. CDR3 size: 15 residues. Here the CDR3 reads CASSRTLAESYEQYF. The CDR3 region has the DNA TGTGCCAGCAGCCGAACCCTAGCTGAGTCCTACGAGCAGTACTTC.

The chain carries TRBV7-2 and TRBJ2-1; D not resolved. This CDR3 comprises 14 residues. V gave up 5 bases and J gave up 9 bases, with 17 bases separating them. Germline V CDR1 and CDR2: SGHTA, FQGNSA. CDR3 bases: TGTGCCAGCAGCCCCCCCAGAACGGCGGTTGAGCAGTTCTTC. Residues: CASSPPRTAVEQFF. The full variable domain, rest sourced from reference TRBV7-2 and TRBJ2-1, is GAGVSQSPSNKVTEKGKDVELRCDPISGHTALYWYRQSLGQGLEFLIYFQGNSAPDKSGLPSDRFSAERTGGSVSTLTIQRTQQEDSAVYLCASSPPRTAVEQFFGPGTRLTVL.

This chain joins TRBV19 and TRBJ2-1; 9 bases map to TRBD1. V lost 7 bases, J lost 4 bases, and 11 bases stayed unmatched. The CDR3 runs to 16 residues. CDR1 is LNHDA and CDR2 is SQIVND in the germline V gene (reference sequence). This chain's CDR3 is CASTPAGTGLYNEQFF. CDR3 DNA sequence: TGTGCCAGTACCCCGGCGGGGACAGGGCTTTACAATGAGCAGTTCTTC.

The V and J genes are TRBV19 and TRBJ1-6; 11 nucleotides agree with TRBD1. The CDR3 spans 15 residues. Germline V lookup: CDR1 LNHDA, CDR2 SQIVND (reference sequence). The V and J ends lost 5 bases and 9 bases, in that order; junction bases with no gene match: 6. DNA of the CDR3: TGTGCCAGTAGTCCCCGGACAGGGGGCGGTTCACCCCTCCACTTT. Protein: CASSPRTGGGSPLHF. Looking up the rest from reference TRBV19 and TRBJ1-6 gives the full variable domain: DGGITQSPKYLFRKEGQNVTLSCEQNLNHDAMYWYRQDPGQGLRLIYYSQIVNDFQKGDIAEGYSVSREKKESFPLTVTSAQKNPTAFYLCASSPRTGGGSPLHFGNGTRLTVT.

The chain joins TRBV5-1 to TRBJ2-2, with 7 bases identical to TRBD2. CDR3 size: 15 residues. Per the germline V gene, CDR1 is SGHRS and CDR2 is YFSETQ. V shed 0 bases and J 4 bases; nucleotides not matched to a gene: 3. The CDR3 is CASSLGVAGTGELFF. The CDR3 DNA reads as TGCGCCAGCAGCTTGGGAGTAGCGGGCACCGGGGAGCTGTTTTTT.

The rearrangement links TRBV3-1 (or the pseudogene TRBV3-2) to TRBJ2-1, with 7 bases matching TRBD2. The V gene's germline CDR1 is LGHDT and CDR2 YNNKEL (reference sequence). The CDR3 has 13 amino acids. The junction had 3 bases not matched to a gene; V was cut back by 3 bases and J by 7 bases. The CDR3 nucleotides are TGTGCCAGCAGCCAGGGACTAAAGAATGAGCAGTTCTTC. Its protein is CASSQGLKNEQFF.

The chain is built from TRBV7-9 and TRBJ2-3; no clear D. Trimming removed 1 base at V and 0 bases at J, with 5 bases between. The CDR3 runs to 14 residues. Looked up from germline, CDR1 is SEHNR and CDR2 is FQNEAQ (reference sequence). In nucleotides, the CDR3 is TGTGCCAGCAGCTTAGGCAGTAGCACAGATACGCAGTATTTT. Translating it yields CASSLGSSTDTQYF.